The 30 T cell receptor beta chains below all came from one sample that was sequenced in a study of chemoradiotherapy in HPV16-positive cancers. Profiled with immunoSEQ multiplex PCR; TCRdb holds only in-frame clones, not every one. The sample lists more than 13,000 clones; around 88% were seen once. Sample: blood, taken from a patient who underwent chemoradiotherapy. Receptors were obtained from a human donor with HPV-associated anogenital cancer.

The chain is built from TRBV6-1 and TRBJ2-3, with D perhaps assigned TRBD1 or TRBD2 (5 bases each). The length of the CDR3 is 15 residues. Germline CDR1 reads MNHNS; CDR2 reads SASEGT. V lost 8 bases and J lost 4, with 19 bases in between. The CDR3 region has the DNA TGTGCCAGCGCCACCATGAGAGGGGTGGCAGATACGCAGTATTTT. The encoded protein is CASATMRGVADTQYF.

The chain has TRBV10-3 and TRBJ2-1; TRBD2 matches at 8 bases. V lost 6 bases and J lost 5; bases outside the gene matches: 3. This CDR3 spans 13 amino acids. Germline loops: CDR1 ENHRY, CDR2 SYGVKD. The CDR3 region is CAISFSGDNEQFF. DNA for the CDR3: TGTGCCATCAGCTTTAGCGGGGACAATGAGCAGTTCTTC.

This rearrangement joins TRBV7-9 to TRBJ2-3, with 7 bases aligning to TRBD1. The germline CDR1 and CDR2 sequences are SEHNR and FQNEAQ (reference sequence). V shed 4 bases, J shed 5 bases, and the junction held 3 bases outside the gene matches. The CDR3 spans 13 residues. This CDR3 reads CASSSPGGDTQYF. DNA for the CDR3: TGTGCCAGCAGCTCCCCAGGGGGAGATACGCAGTATTTT.

This sequence joins TRBV7-6 and TRBJ2-7; no firm D call. The CDR3 is made up of 12 amino acids. CDR1 is SGHVS and CDR2 is FNYEAQ in the germline V gene. Deletions cut 3 bases from V and 3 bases from J, with 6 bases between. As DNA, the CDR3 is TGTGCCAGCAGCTTGACCGGCTACGAGCAGTACTTC. Its protein product is CASSLTGYEQYF.

This clone was picked up one time. The V and J genes are TRBV6-6 and TRBJ2-3; 10 bases are shared with TRBD2. The germline gives CDR1 MNHNY, CDR2 SVGAGI (reference sequence). CDR3 length equals 16 residues. V lost 2 bases to trimming and J lost 7 bases; unmatched junction nucleotides: 9. The CDR3 sequence: CASSYGLAGGQHTQYF. CDR3 nucleotide sequence: TGTGCCAGCAGTTACGGGTTAGCGGGGGGCCAGCATACGCAGTATTTT.

This clone was counted a single time. The chain joins TRBV29-1 to TRBJ1-1; D remains unclear. V was pared by 1 base and J by 1 base, with 10 bases between. Germline lookup yields CDR1 SQVTM and CDR2 ANQGSEA. The CDR3 has 14 residues. As DNA, the CDR3 is TGCAGCGTTGAAGGTGGGGATTGGAACACTGAAGCTTTCTTT. Translated: CSVEGGDWNTEAFF.

The gene calls are TRBV10-2 and TRBJ2-3; TRBD2 matches at 11 bases. V shed 5 bases and J 4 bases; nucleotides not matched to a gene: 5. CDR1 and CDR2 from the germline V gene are WSHSY and SAAADI. There are 15 residues in the CDR3. CDR3 in amino acids: CASSLAGGPSDTQYF. CDR3 in DNA: TGCGCCAGCAGTTTAGCGGGAGGGCCCTCAGATACGCAGTATTTT.

V is TRBV27 and J is TRBJ1-1; D might be TRBD1 (6 bases). This CDR3 contains 15 residues. Germline lookup yields CDR1 MNHEY and CDR2 SMNVEV (reference sequence). V dropped 3 bases and J dropped 2 bases, with 13 bases sitting between them. The CDR3 sequence: CASSLVGALNTEAFF. DNA for the CDR3: TGTGCCAGCAGTTTGGTGGGGGCCCTTAACACTGAAGCTTTCTTT.

The chain uses TRBV7-2 and TRBJ2-7, with 7 bases that match TRBD1. Looked up from germline, CDR1 is SGHTA and CDR2 is FQGNSA. V dropped 3 bases and J dropped 6; count of bases not matched to a gene: 5. The CDR3 contains 13 residues. The CDR3 sequence is CASSFRDRPEQYF. The CDR3 coding sequence is TGTGCCAGCAGCTTCCGGGACAGACCCGAGCAGTACTTC.

The chain combines TRBV2 with TRBJ2-7; TRBD1 matches 8 bases. Germline loops: CDR1 SNHLY, CDR2 FYNNEI. The V gene end was trimmed by 8 bases and the J gene end by 5 bases; junction bases not matched to a gene: 8. This CDR3 region has 13 residues. CDR3 protein: CASSQGDRHEQYF. The DNA of the CDR3 is TGTGCCAGCTCACAGGGGGATCGCCACGAGCAGTACTTC.

Concerning this clone itself: Other DNA sequences in this specimen translate into the identical CDR3. The V call is TRBV9, the J call TRBJ1-1, with D uncertain. V lost 0 bases, J lost 5 bases, and 5 bases lay in between. The CDR3 has 12 residues. The germline V gene has CDR1 SGDLS and CDR2 YYNGEE. CDR3 in amino acids: CASSVGRTEAFF. The CDR3, as DNA: TGTGCCAGCAGCGTAGGTCGGACTGAAGCTTTCTTT.

The sample holds one count of this clone. The chain couples TRBV5-1 to TRBJ2-5, with D possibly being TRBD2 (7 bases). The CDR3 is 15 amino acids. Germline assignment: CDR1 SGHRS and CDR2 YFSETQ. V dropped 3 bases and J dropped 5 bases, with 17 bases sitting between them. The CDR3 DNA is TGCGCCAGCAGCTCGAGGGGGGGGCCGAGCGAGACCCAGTACTTC. Its translation is CASSSRGGPSETQYF.

The chain carries TRBV28 and TRBJ1-2; D remains ambiguous. The CDR3 totals 14 residues. The ends were cut back, 7 bases at V and 0 bases at J, with 12 bases in the middle. CDR1 and CDR2 from the germline V gene are MDHEN and SYDVKM. In DNA form, the CDR3 reads TGTGCCAGCACCGAAATCGGGGCTAACTATGGCTACACCTTC. Protein product: CASTEIGANYGYTF.

There are a few counts of this clone. This chain joins TRBV27 and TRBJ2-1; 11 bases match TRBD1. Germline CDR1 reads MNHEY; CDR2 reads SMNVEV (reference sequence). The CDR3 loop spans 16 amino acids. V was clipped by 6 bases and J by 8 bases; unmatched bases: 12. This chain's CDR3 is CASSPTGTGGIYEQFF. The DNA for the CDR3 is TGTGCCAGCAGCCCTACCGGGACAGGGGGTATCTATGAGCAGTTCTTC.

The V gene is TRBV6-5, the J gene TRBJ1-3, with D uncertain. The V gene lost 0 bases and the J gene lost 0 bases, with 9 bases spanning the gap. Germline CDR1 is MNHEY and CDR2 is SVGAGI. The CDR3 sequence is 16 residues long. CDR3 amino acids: CASSYSVRPSGNTIYF. The DNA of the CDR3 is TGTGCCAGCAGTTACTCTGTCCGGCCCTCTGGAAACACCATATATTTT.

V and J are TRBV29-1 and TRBJ1-1; D gene uncertain. Trimming removed 4 bases at V and 1 base at J, with 4 bases between. Germline CDR1 and CDR2: SQVTM and ANQGSEA. The CDR3 contains 11 residues. CDR3 sequence: CSVVRNTEAFF. The DNA for the CDR3 is TGCAGCGTTGTCAGGAACACTGAAGCTTTCTTT.

The chain recombines TRBV18 with TRBJ1-3; maybe TRBD1 (5 bases). Germline V gives CDR1 KGHSH, CDR2 LQKENI. This CDR3 has 13 residues. V lost 4 bases and J 3 bases, leaving 7 bases between the germline ends. DNA of the CDR3: TGTGCCAGCTCACTCCAGGGTGGAAACACCATATATTTT. This encodes CASSLQGGNTIYF.

This chain joins TRBV27 and TRBJ1-2; tentatively, D is TRBD1 (5 bases). This CDR3 has 13 amino acids. From germline, CDR1 is MNHEY and CDR2 SMNVEV (reference sequence). V gave up 6 bases and J gave up 5 bases, with 13 bases separating them. The CDR3 protein is CASRLTRGYGYTF. CDR3 DNA: TGTGCCAGCAGGTTAACCCGGGGGTATGGCTACACCTTC.

Concerning this clone: One end of the junction fails to match germline, which may point to a read error. The chain has TRBV5-1 and TRBJ1-2; D may be TRBD1 (5 bases). Per the germline V gene, CDR1 is SGHRS and CDR2 is YFSETQ. This CDR3 region has 15 residues. Here the CDR3 DNA reads TGTGCCAGCAGCTTGGGGACCGGGATCGCTAATGGCTACACCTTC. It specifies CASSLGTGIANGYTF.

The CDR3 region is CASRDQLAEYF. The CDR3 DNA reads as TGTGCCAGCAGGGACCAACTAGCTGAGTACTTC. V gene TRBV28 combines with J gene TRBJ2-7; D perhaps matches TRBD2 (6 bases). Germline loops: CDR1 MDHEN, CDR2 SYDVKM. The CDR3 contains 11 residues. V lost 6 bases, J lost 11 bases, and 14 bases lay in between.

The chain carries TRBV6-1 and TRBJ1-1, with D perhaps matching TRBD1 (5 bases). Germline V gives CDR1 MNHNS, CDR2 SASEGT. V lost 6 bases, J lost 1 base, and 12 bases lay in between. There are 14 residues in the CDR3. The CDR3 region is CASRTWGRNTEAFF. CDR3 sequence (DNA): TGTGCCAGCAGAACCTGGGGCCGGAACACTGAAGCTTTCTTT.

V usage is TRBV6-4 and J usage is TRBJ2-1; 13 nucleotides agree with TRBD2. The J segment lost 8 bases and the V segment lost 4 bases, leaving 5 bases of the junction unmatched. This CDR3 spans 15 amino acids. The germline V gene encodes CDR1 MRHNA and CDR2 SNTAGT. The CDR3 DNA reads TGTGCCAGCAGTGCAGGACTAGCGGGAGTCGATGAGCAGTTCTTC. It encodes CASSAGLAGVDEQFF.

The chain couples TRBV29-1 to TRBJ1-2, with D tentatively TRBD1 (5 bases). V was clipped by 3 bases and J by 6 bases, with 5 bases between them. Germline-derived CDR1 and CDR2 are SQVTM and ANQGSEA. This CDR3 is 10 amino acids long. The CDR3 nucleotides read TGCAGCGTTGACAGGGATGGCTACACCTTC. Protein: CSVDRDGYTF.

This clone was counted between two and nine times. The chain carries TRBV7-9 and TRBJ1-2, with a weak D call TRBD1 (5 bases). Germline V gene sequence: CDR1 SEHNR, CDR2 FQNEAQ (reference sequence). V was pared by 2 bases and J by 6 bases, with 19 bases between. The CDR3 totals 16 residues. CDR3 sequence: CASSLSNIRVSHGYTF. CDR3 coding DNA: TGTGCCAGCAGCTTAAGTAATATCAGGGTTAGTCATGGCTACACCTTC.

This chain connects TRBV28 to TRBJ1-4; no reliable D call. CDR1 and CDR2 (germline): MDHEN, SYDVKM. Trimming pared 10 bases from V and 10 bases from J, leaving 13 bases between. The CDR3 loop spans 11 amino acids. The CDR3 nucleotides are TGTGCCACCAATAATAACCGAAAACTGTTTTTT. Translated, it gives CATNNNRKLFF.

CDR3 protein: CASSTGTGGEQYF. DNA for the CDR3: TGTGCCAGTAGTACGGGGACAGGGGGCGAGCAGTACTTC. The V and J genes are TRBV19 and TRBJ2-7, with 11 bases aligning to TRBD1. The CDR3 consists of 13 residues. The germline V gene has CDR1 LNHDA and CDR2 SQIVND (reference sequence). J was trimmed by 6 bases and V by 4 bases; bases with no gene match: 2.

J is TRBJ2-2 and V is TRBV6-6; 7 positions agree with TRBD1. Trimming removed 7 bases from V and 6 bases from J; junction bases left unmatched: 14. This CDR3 has 16 amino acids. Germline V gene lookup returns CDR1 MNHNY and CDR2 SVGAGI (reference sequence). The CDR3 coding sequence is TGTGCCAGCATCAAACAGGACAGGATCATCCCCGGGGAGCTGTTTTTT. Its protein is CASIKQDRIIPGELFF.

This clone was picked up one time. The V call is TRBV6-5, the J call TRBJ1-5; no firm D call. V was cut by 0 bases and J by 9 bases, with 12 bases left in between. The CDR3 is 14 amino acids. CDR1 is MNHEY, CDR2 SVGAGI, per germline. This CDR3 is CASSYSTHAGPQHF. The CDR3 bases are TGTGCCAGCAGTTACTCGACCCATGCGGGGCCCCAGCATTTT.

The genes are TRBV6-5 and TRBJ1-1; no firm D call. V was trimmed by 3 bases and J by 2 bases, leaving 7 bases between them. Per germline, CDR1 MNHEY and CDR2 SVGAGI. The CDR3 extends over 13 amino acids. CDR3 DNA sequence: TGTGCCAGCAGTTATTCGGTCAACACTGAAGCTTTCTTT. Protein product: CASSYSVNTEAFF.

V is TRBV6-1 and J is TRBJ2-5, with 8 bases that match TRBD1. The CDR3 has 13 amino acids. CDR1 MNHNS and CDR2 SASEGT come from the germline V gene. The junction had 4 bases not matched to a gene; V was cut back by 6 bases and J by 4 bases. CDR3 nucleotide sequence: TGTGCCAGCAGGAACAGGGGGTTAGAGACCCAGTACTTC. It is translated as CASRNRGLETQYF.